This T cell receptor (beta chain) was recovered during a study of control samples from healthy donors and cancer patients. Trimming removed 6 bases at V and 12 bases at J, with 14 bases between. This CDR3 is 11 amino acids long. Germline CDR1 reads MNHEY; CDR2 reads SVGAGI. Assay used: immunoSEQ multiplex PCR; TCRdb lists only in-frame clones, some missing. The sample comprises some 110,000 clones, roughly nine tenths of which are singletons, and 1.1% rests with the top ten. The sequencing sample was made of PBMCs. The chain has TRBV6-5 and TRBJ1-1; D is undetermined. The clonotype originates from a woman aged 50 to 65 with colorectal cancer. In nucleotides, the CDR3 is TGTGCCAGCAGACAGAATTTTGCAACTTTCTTT. Its protein is CASRQNFATFF.